This TCR beta chain derives from a study of blood T cell repertoires in COVID-19. Trimming cost V 7 bases and J 3 bases, with 14 bases left between them. The germline gives CDR1 MDHEN, CDR2 SYDVKM. The CDR3 is 14 amino acids. In the study's own analysis: It was from reference gene primer amplification that nucleated cell counts were estimated. Using immunoSEQ multiplex PCR, the repertoire was profiled, and TCRdb retains in-frame clones only, with some absent. V and J calls and clone size are given by that table; D and trimming were obtained from the DNA. The table lists roughly 87,000 clones, approximately 88% of them singletons.

The specimen sequenced was peripheral blood. V is TRBV28 and J is TRBJ2-3; no firm D call. This clonotype was obtained from a man aged 55 to 70 with acute or convalescent COVID-19. The CDR3 sequence is CASNQWPQTDTQYF. The CDR3 region has the DNA TGTGCCAGCAACCAGTGGCCCCAGACAGATACGCAGTATTTT.